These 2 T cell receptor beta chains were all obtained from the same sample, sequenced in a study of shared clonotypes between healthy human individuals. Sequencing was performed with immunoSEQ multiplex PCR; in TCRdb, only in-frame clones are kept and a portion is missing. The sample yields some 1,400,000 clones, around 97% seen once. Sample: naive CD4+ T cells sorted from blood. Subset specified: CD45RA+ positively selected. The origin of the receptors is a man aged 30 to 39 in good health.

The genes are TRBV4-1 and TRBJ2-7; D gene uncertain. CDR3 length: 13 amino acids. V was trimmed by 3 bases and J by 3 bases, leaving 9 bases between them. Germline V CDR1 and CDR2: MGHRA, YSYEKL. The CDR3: CASSHVRGYEQYF. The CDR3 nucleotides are TGCGCCAGCAGCCACGTACGCGGCTACGAGCAGTACTTC.

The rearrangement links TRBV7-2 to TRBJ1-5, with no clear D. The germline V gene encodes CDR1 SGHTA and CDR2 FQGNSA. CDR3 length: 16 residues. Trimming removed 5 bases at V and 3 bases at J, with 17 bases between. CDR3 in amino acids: CASSPNPPGNNQPQHF. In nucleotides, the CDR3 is TGTGCCAGCAGCCCTAATCCGCCGGGGAACAATCAGCCCCAGCATTTT. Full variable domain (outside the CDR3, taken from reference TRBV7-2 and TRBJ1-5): GAGVSQSPSNKVTEKGKDVELRCDPISGHTALYWYRQSLGQGLEFLIYFQGNSAPDKSGLPSDRFSAERTGGSVSTLTIQRTQQEDSAVYLCASSPNPPGNNQPQHFGDGTRLSIL.